A single TCR beta chain is shown here with its context. Other DNA sequences in the sample encode the same CDR3. Naive CD8 cells lacked CD45RO and underwent positive selection for CCR7, leaving out terminally differentiated effector memory CD45RA+ cells. This entry comes from a study of shared clonotypes between healthy human individuals. This table comes from immunoSEQ multiplex PCR, and its TCRdb copy is limited to in-frame clones, with some not included. The sample lists about 650,000 clones, less than 97% occurring once. The CDR3 runs to 12 residues. The ends were cut back, 3 bases at V and 7 bases at J, with 10 bases in the middle. Germline values: CDR1 MNHEY, CDR2 SVGAGI.

The TCR originated in a woman aged 30 to 39 in good health. Sample: naive CD8+ T cells sorted from blood. V usage is TRBV6-5 and J usage is TRBJ2-7; no clear D. CDR3: CASSYEGNEQYF. The CDR3 DNA reads as TGTGCCAGCAGTTATGAAGGTAATGAGCAGTACTTC.